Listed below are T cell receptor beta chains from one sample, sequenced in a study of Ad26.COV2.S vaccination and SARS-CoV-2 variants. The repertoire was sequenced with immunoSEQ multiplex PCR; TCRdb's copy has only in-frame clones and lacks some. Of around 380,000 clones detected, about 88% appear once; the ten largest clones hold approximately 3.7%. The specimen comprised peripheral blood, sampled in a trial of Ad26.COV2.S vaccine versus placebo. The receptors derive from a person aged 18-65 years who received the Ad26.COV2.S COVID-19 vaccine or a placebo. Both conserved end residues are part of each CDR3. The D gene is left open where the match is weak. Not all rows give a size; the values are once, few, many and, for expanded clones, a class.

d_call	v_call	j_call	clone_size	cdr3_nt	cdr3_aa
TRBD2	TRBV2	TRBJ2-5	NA	TGTGCCAGCAGTGCTCGTCCTAGCGGGGGGGAGACCCAGTACTTC	CASSARPSGGETQYF
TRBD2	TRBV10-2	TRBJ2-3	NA	TGCGCCAGCAGAGTAGCGGGGGCCTCCACAGATACGCAGTATTTT	CASRVAGASTDTQYF
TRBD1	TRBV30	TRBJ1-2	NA	TGTGCCTGGACCCCGGACAGGGGGAACTATGGCTACACCTTC	CAWTPDRGNYGYTF
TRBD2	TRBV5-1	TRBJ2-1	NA	TGCGCCAGCAAGGGCGGGGGAGCTTACAATGAGCAGTTCTTC	CASKGGGAYNEQFF
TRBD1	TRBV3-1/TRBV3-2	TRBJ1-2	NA	TGTGCCAGCAGCCCCTCGGGACAGGGGAGCTACACCTTC	CASSPSGQGSYTF
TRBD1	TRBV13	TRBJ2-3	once	TGTGCCAGCAGCTTAGGGCAGGGGGCAACAGATACGCAGTATTTT	CASSLGQGATDTQYF
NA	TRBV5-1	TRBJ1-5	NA	TGCGCCAGCAGCTTATCAGGGCTCAATCAGCCCCAGCATTTT	CASSLSGLNQPQHF
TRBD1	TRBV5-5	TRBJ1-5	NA	TGTGCCAGCAGCTTCCAGACAGGGGGCAATCAGCCCCAGCATTTT	CASSFQTGGNQPQHF
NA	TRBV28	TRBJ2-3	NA	TGTGCCAGCACCCACGCGATGACAGATACGCAGTATTTT	CASTHAMTDTQYF
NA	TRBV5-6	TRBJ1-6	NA	TGTGCCAGCAGCTTGTGGCAGGGCAATTCACCCCTCCACTTT	CASSLWQGNSPLHF
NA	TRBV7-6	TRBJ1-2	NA	TGTGCCAGCAGCAGGCGGCGTGAATCTACCTATGACTACACCTTC	CASSRRRESTYDYTF
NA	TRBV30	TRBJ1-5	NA	TGTGCCTGGAGATCGGGTGGGGGGGAAGATCAGCCCCAGCATTTT	CAWRSGGGEDQPQHF
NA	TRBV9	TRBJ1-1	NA	TGTGCCAGCAGCGACCCACCTAGGGACCTCAACACTGAAGCTTTCTTT	CASSDPPRDLNTEAFF
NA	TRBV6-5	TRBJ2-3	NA	TGTGCCAGCTCTTTGTTGGGGGCAGACACAGATACGCAGTATTTT	CASSLLGADTDTQYF
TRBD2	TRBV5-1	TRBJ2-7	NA	TGCGCCAGCAGCCTCCCCCAACCTAGCGGGGGGCGCTACGAGCAGTACTTC	CASSLPQPSGGRYEQYF
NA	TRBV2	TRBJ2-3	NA	TGTGCCAGCAGGGGGGGTACGCAGTATTTT	CASRGGTQYF
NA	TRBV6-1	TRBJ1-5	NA	TGTGCCAGCAGTGAACAGACCTTATATCAGCCCCAGCATTTT	CASSEQTLYQPQHF